Sequencing of this T cell receptor (beta chain) was carried out in a study of shared clonotypes between healthy human individuals. General study points: Naive CD4 clonotype sharing across a few donors was around 5%. Sharing of clonotypes among donors was expected to vary with sequencing depth.

Profiling relied on immunoSEQ multiplex PCR, and the TCRdb table lists in-frame clones only, not all of them. The sample has about 2 million clones; about 95% are singletons. Naive CD8 cells comprised CD45RO-negative, CCR7-positively selected cells, excluding terminally differentiated effector memory CD45RA+ cells. CDR1 MNHEY and CDR2 SMNVEV come from the germline V gene (reference sequence). The CDR3 contains 16 residues. Trimming shortened V by 3 bases and J by 0 bases, and 15 bases separated the two germline ends. The table lists this clone with a count of one. Antigen unknown. This receptor was identified in a man aged 18 to 29 in good health. The chain links TRBV27 to TRBJ2-7; D may match TRBD1 or TRBD2 (6 bases each). The material sequenced was naive CD8+ T cells sorted from blood. CDR3 sequence reads: CASSFSLGGTSYEQYF. CDR3 bases: TGTGCCAGCAGTTTTTCCCTAGGGGGGACCTCCTACGAGCAGTACTTC.